The source of this TCR beta chain is a study of blood T cell repertoires in COVID-19. The wider study: The United States, Italy and Spain were the sources of the acute and convalescent COVID-19 samples. The cDNA or gDNA used as material had been derived from T cells, B-cell-depleted T cells, or PBMCs.

Germline V lookup: CDR1 LNHNV, CDR2 YYDKDF (reference sequence). With 2 bases clipped from V and 2 bases from J, the junction kept 10 bases outside the gene matches. The CDR3 has 18 amino acids. As originally analysed: Nucleated cell counts were estimated from reference gene primer amplification. Generated by immunoSEQ multiplex PCR, the TCRdb table keeps only in-frame clones and is missing some. The D gene and trimming were derived from the DNA, and the V and J assignments and clone size from that table. This table has around 190,000 clones, roughly three quarters appearing once. The receptor comes from a middle-aged woman with COVID-19, enrolled during active disease. Material for sequencing was peripheral blood. This sequence joins TRBV15 and TRBJ2-4; 9 positions agree with TRBD1. This CDR3 is CATSRKATGGYPKNIQYF. CDR3 bases: TGTGCCACCAGCAGAAAGGCGACAGGGGGTTATCCCAAAAACATTCAGTACTTC.